A single sample is the source of the 2 T cell receptor beta chains below, sequenced in a study of immune heterogeneity within non-small cell lung tumors. TCR beta CDR3 amplification used multiplex PCR with 32 V and 13 J primers. TCRdb passed the multiplex PCR reads through MiXCR, listing each CDR3 protein once. The data contain about 15,000 distinct CDR3 sequences, around 27% of them seen just once; the ten biggest clones take up roughly 5.4%. Template input, which was bulk tumor genomic DNA, totaled around 660 ng per sample. Each primary tumor yielded several biopsies, collected far apart from one another at surgery. These patients got curative surgery after being newly diagnosed with untreated non-small cell lung cancer. The sequenced sample consisted of lung tumor tissue. All receptors come from a man aged 35 to 55 with non-small cell lung cancer.

About this clonotype: This may arise from a read error, as a much more abundant clone is one base away. The missing conserved phenylalanine or tryptophan at the end of this CDR3 makes a read error likely. The rearrangement uses TRBV11-3 and TRBJ2-3; 15 nucleotides agree with TRBD2. CDR3 length equals 16 residues. J gave up 5 bases and V 5 bases, and 5 bases lay outside the gene matches. In germline, CDR1 is SGHNT, CDR2 YENEEA. DNA of the CDR3: TGTGCCAGCAGCCGGGGACTAGCGGGAGGAGTAGATACGCAGTATATT. It translates to CASSRGLAGGVDTQYI.

This clonotype has just a few counts. This chain joins TRBV11-2 and TRBJ2-3, with TRBD2 identical over 7 bases. The CDR3 has 16 amino acids. Germline CDR1 SGHAT, CDR2 FQNNGV. With 4 bases clipped from V and 0 bases from J, the junction kept 7 bases outside the gene matches. The CDR3 region has the DNA TGTGCCAGCAGCTCCCCTAGCGGAGCTAGCACAGATACGCAGTATTTT. This sequence encodes CASSSPSGASTDTQYF.